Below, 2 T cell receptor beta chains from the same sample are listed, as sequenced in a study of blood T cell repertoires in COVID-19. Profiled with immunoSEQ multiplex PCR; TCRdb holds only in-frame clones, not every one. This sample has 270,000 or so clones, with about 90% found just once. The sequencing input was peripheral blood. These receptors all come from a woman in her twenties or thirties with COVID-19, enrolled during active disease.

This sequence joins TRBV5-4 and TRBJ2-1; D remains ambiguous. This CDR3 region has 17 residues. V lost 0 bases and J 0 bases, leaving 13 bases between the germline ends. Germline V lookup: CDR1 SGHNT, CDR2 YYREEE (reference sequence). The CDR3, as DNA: TGTGCCAGCAGCTTGGCCTGGCCCCGTCGCTCCTACAATGAGCAGTTCTTC. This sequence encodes CASSLAWPRRSYNEQFF.

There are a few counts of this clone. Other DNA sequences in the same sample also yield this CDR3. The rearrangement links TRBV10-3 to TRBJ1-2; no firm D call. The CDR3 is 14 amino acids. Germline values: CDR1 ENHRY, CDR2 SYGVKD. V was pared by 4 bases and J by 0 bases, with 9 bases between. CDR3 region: CAISVGSANYGYTF. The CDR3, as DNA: TGTGCCATCAGTGTCGGTAGCGCTAACTATGGCTACACCTTC.